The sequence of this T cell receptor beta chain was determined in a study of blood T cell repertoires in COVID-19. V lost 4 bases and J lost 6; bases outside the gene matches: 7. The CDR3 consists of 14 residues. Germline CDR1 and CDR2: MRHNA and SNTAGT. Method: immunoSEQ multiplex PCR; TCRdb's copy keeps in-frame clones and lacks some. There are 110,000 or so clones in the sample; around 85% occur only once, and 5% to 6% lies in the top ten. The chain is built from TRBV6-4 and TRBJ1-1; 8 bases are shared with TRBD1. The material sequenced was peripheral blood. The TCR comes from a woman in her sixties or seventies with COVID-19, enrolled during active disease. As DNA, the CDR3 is TGTGCCAGCAGTGTTAGTCAGGGGGCGGCTGAAGCTTTCTTT. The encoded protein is CASSVSQGAAEAFF.